The rows below give T cell receptor beta chains drawn from one sample of a study of blood T cell repertoires in COVID-19. The protocol was immunoSEQ multiplex PCR, while the TCRdb copy is restricted to in-frame clones and leaves out a portion. The repertoire holds approximately 250,000 clones, with roughly 86% as singletons. The sequencing sample was made of peripheral blood. These receptors were obtained from an elderly woman with COVID-19, enrolled during active disease. The CDR3 runs from the conserved cysteine through the conserved F or W. A D gene is named only where the DNA matches it firmly. Rows give clone size only sometimes, using once, few, many, or a class for an expanded clone.

V gene	clone size	D gene	J gene	CDR3 protein	CDR3 DNA
TRBV2	few	.	TRBJ2-7	CASVLDSGSYEQYF	TGTGCCAGCGTCTTAGACAGTGGCTCCTACGAGCAGTACTTC
TRBV5-4	.	.	TRBJ2-4	CASSPGQYNIQYF	TGTGCCAGCAGCCCCGGACAGTACAACATTCAGTACTTC
TRBV3-1/TRBV3-2	.	TRBD1	TRBJ1-2	CASSQERETRDRYYGYTF	TGTGCCAGCAGCCAAGAGAGGGAAACCCGGGACAGATACTATGGCTACACCTTC
TRBV29-1	.	TRBD1	TRBJ2-7	CSVAQGVSYEQYF	TGCAGCGTTGCGCAGGGGGTAAGCTACGAGCAGTACTTC
TRBV25-1	.	.	TRBJ1-2	CASSDRAGRHGYTF	TGTGCCAGCAGTGATCGGGCAGGGCGGCATGGCTACACCTTC
TRBV6-5	.	TRBD1	TRBJ2-5	CASRRTGGTQYF	TGTGCCAGCAGACGGACAGGGGGGACCCAGTACTTC
TRBV29-1	once	.	TRBJ2-3	CSAKTPVGLSAQYF	TGCAGCGCGAAGACACCCGTTGGTTTAAGTGCGCAGTATTTT
TRBV6-2/TRBV6-3	few	TRBD1	TRBJ1-5	CASSTTGSSNQPQHF	TGTGCCAGCAGCACGACAGGGTCGAGCAATCAGCCCCAGCATTTT
TRBV7-2	.	.	TRBJ1-6	CASSLGKGSPNSPLHF	TGTGCCAGCAGCTTAGGAAAGGGGTCCCCCAATTCACCCCTCCACTTT
TRBV5-1	.	TRBD1	TRBJ1-1	CASSLPTGGNTEAFF	TGCGCCAGCAGCTTACCTACAGGGGGGAACACTGAAGCTTTCTTT
TRBV4-3	few	.	TRBJ1-2	CASSQGGIGVWYGYTF	TGCGCCAGCAGCCAAGGCGGGATAGGGGTGTGGTATGGCTACACCTTC
TRBV7-2	.	.	TRBJ1-4	CASSGGGLSIGKLFF	TGTGCCAGCAGCGGCGGGGGGCTTTCCATTGGAAAACTGTTTTTT
TRBV10-1	.	TRBD1	TRBJ1-5	CASSEGTVNQPQHF	TGCGCCAGCAGTGAGGGGACAGTCAATCAGCCCCAGCATTTT
TRBV7-7	few	.	TRBJ2-2	CASSSSGTTNTGELFF	TGTGCCAGCAGCTCGTCCGGGACAACGAACACCGGGGAGCTGTTTTTT
TRBV24-1	.	.	TRBJ1-5	CATNGQPQHF	TGTGCCACCAACGGTCAGCCCCAGCATTTT
TRBV6-5	.	TRBD1	TRBJ2-6	CASITGAGANVLTF	TGTGCCAGCATAACAGGGGCGGGGGCCAACGTCCTGACTTTC
TRBV27	.	.	TRBJ1-5	CASSFEGLSNQPQHF	TGTGCCAGCAGTTTTGAGGGACTTAGCAATCAGCCCCAGCATTTT
TRBV4-2	.	TRBD1	TRBJ1-1	CASSYDRATKEAFF	TGTGCCAGCAGCTATGACAGGGCGACTAAAGAAGCTTTCTTT
TRBV4-1	.	.	TRBJ1-3	CASSQDTAISGNTIYF	TGCGCCAGCAGCCAAGACACAGCCATCTCTGGAAACACCATATATTTT
TRBV18	.	.	TRBJ1-4	CASSPYGGGNEKLFF	TGTGCCAGCTCACCCTACGGGGGAGGAAATGAAAAACTGTTTTTT
TRBV7-2	.	.	TRBJ2-3	CASSLEVTSADTQYF	TGTGCCAGCAGCTTAGAAGTGACGTCAGCGGATACGCAGTATTTT
TRBV28	.	.	TRBJ1-3	CASSRDTSGNTIYF	TGTGCCAGCAGCCGGGACACCTCTGGAAACACCATATATTTT
TRBV19	.	.	TRBJ2-2	CASSIGGGITGELFF	TGTGCCAGTAGTATAGGAGGGGGAATCACCGGGGAGCTGTTTTTT
TRBV16	once	.	TRBJ1-2	CASSQSRAGTYGYTF	TGTGCCAGCAGCCAATCGAGGGCAGGAACCTATGGCTACACCTTC